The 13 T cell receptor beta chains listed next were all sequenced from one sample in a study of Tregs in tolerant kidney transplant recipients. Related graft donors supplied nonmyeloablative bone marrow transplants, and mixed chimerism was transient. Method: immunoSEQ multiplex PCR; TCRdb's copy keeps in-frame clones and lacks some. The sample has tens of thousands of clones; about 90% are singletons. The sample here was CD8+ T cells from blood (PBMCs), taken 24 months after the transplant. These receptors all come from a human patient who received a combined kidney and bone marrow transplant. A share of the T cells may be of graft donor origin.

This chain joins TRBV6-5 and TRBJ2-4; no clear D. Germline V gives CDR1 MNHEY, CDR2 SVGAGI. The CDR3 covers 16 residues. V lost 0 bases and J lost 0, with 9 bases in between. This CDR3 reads CASSYSTSVAKNIQYF. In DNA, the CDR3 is TGTGCCAGCAGTTACTCGACGAGCGTAGCCAAAAACATTCAGTACTTC.

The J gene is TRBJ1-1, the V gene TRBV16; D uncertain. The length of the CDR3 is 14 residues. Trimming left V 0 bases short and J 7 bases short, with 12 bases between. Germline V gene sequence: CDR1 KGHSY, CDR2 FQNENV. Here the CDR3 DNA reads TGTGCCAGCAGCCAATCGACGGAGGGTCTTGAAGCTTTCTTT. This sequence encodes CASSQSTEGLEAFF.

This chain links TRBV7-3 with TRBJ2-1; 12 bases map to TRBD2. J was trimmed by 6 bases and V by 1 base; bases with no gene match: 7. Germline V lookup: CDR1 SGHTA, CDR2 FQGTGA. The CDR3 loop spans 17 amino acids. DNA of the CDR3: TGTGCCAGCAGCTTAAACGGACTAGCGGGAAGGGGCAATGAGCAGTTCTTC. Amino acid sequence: CASSLNGLAGRGNEQFF. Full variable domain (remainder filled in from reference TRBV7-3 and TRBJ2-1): GAGVSQTPSNKVTEKGKYVELRCDPISGHTALYWYRQSLGQGPEFLIYFQGTGAADDSGLPNDRFFAVRPEGSVSTLKIQRTERGDSAVYLCASSLNGLAGRGNEQFFGPGTRLTVL.

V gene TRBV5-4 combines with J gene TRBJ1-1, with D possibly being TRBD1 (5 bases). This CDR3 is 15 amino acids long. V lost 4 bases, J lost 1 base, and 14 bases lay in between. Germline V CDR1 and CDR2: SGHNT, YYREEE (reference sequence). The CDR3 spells CASSTTTDSNTEAFF. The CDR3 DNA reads TGTGCCAGCAGCACGACGACAGATTCGAACACTGAAGCTTTCTTT.

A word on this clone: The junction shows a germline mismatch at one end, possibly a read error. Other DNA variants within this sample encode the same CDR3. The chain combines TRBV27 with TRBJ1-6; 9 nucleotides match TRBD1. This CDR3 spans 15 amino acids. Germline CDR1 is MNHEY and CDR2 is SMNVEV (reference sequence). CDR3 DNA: TGTGCCAGCAGTTCCGACAGGGGGTATAATTCCCCCCTCCACTTT. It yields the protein CASSSDRGYNSPLHF.

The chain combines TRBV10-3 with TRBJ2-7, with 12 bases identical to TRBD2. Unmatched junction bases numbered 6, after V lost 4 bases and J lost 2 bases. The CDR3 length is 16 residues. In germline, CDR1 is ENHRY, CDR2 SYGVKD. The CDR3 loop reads CAISGTSGTPPYEQYF. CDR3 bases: TGTGCCATCAGTGGGACTAGCGGGACCCCCCCCTACGAGCAGTACTTC.

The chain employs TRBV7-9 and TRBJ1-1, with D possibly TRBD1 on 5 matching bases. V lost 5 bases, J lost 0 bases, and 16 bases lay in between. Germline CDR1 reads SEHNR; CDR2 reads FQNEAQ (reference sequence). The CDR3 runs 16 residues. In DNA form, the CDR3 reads TGTGCCAGCAGCCCGCTGCGACAGAACATGAACACTGAAGCTTTCTTT. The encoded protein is CASSPLRQNMNTEAFF.

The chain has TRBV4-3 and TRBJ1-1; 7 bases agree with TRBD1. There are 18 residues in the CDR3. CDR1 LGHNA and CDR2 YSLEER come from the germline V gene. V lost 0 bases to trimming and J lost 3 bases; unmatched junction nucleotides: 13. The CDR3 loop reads CASSQEDIGTAMDTEAFF. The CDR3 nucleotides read TGCGCCAGCAGCCAAGAAGATATAGGGACAGCAATGGACACTGAAGCTTTCTTT.

The CDR3 sequence is CASSYSMEGRGETQYF. Written as DNA, the CDR3 is TGTGCCAGCAGTTACTCGATGGAGGGCCGTGGGGAGACCCAGTACTTC. The rearrangement links TRBV6-6 to TRBJ2-5; D is perhaps TRBD2 (6 bases). This CDR3 comprises 16 residues. Trimming removed 0 bases at V and 5 bases at J, with 16 bases between. Germline assignment: CDR1 MNHNY and CDR2 SVGAGI (reference sequence).

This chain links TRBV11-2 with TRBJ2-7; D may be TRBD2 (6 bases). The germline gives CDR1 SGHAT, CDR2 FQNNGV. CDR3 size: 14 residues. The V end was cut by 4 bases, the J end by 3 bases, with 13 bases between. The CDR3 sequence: CASSYYWGDYEQYF. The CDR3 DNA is TGTGCCAGCAGCTACTACTGGGGGGACTACGAGCAGTACTTC.

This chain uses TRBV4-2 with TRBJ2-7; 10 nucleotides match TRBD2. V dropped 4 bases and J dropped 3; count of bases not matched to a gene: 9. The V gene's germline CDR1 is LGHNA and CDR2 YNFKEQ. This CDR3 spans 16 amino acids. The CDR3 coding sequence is TGTGCCAGCAGCCTATTTAGCGGGGGGCCTAACTACGAGCAGTACTTC. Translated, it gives CASSLFSGGPNYEQYF.

The CDR3 is CASSPTGASTGELFF. CDR3 bases: TGTGCCAGCAGCCCGACAGGCGCGAGCACCGGGGAGCTGTTTTTT. The chain recombines TRBV7-3 with TRBJ2-2; a weak D match, TRBD1 (6 bases). Per the germline V gene, CDR1 is SGHTA and CDR2 is FQGTGA. The CDR3 length is 15 residues. Trimming stripped 5 bases from V and 4 bases from J, with 14 bases between.

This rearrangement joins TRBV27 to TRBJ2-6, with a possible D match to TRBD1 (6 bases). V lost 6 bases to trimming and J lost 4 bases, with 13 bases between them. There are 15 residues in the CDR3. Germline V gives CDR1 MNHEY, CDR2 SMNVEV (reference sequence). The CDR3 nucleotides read TGTGCCAGCAGACTACAGGGATACGGGGCCAACGTCCTGACTTTC. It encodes CASRLQGYGANVLTF.